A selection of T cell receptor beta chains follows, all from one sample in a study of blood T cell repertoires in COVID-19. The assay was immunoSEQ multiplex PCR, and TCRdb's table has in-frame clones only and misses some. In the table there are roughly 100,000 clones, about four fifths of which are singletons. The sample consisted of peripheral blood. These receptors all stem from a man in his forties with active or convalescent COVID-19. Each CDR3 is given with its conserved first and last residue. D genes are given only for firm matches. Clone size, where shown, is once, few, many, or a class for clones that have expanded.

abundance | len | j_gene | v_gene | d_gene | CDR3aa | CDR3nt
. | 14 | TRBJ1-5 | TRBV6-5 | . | CASSYLAGSEPQHF | TGTGCCAGCAGTTACCTCGCAGGGTCGGAGCCCCAGCATTTT
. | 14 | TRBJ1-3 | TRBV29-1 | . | CSVGQTSSGNTIYF | TGCAGCGTTGGGCAGACAAGCTCTGGAAACACCATATATTTT
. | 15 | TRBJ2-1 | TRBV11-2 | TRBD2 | CASSSGLAGLQEQFF | TGTGCCAGCAGCTCGGGACTAGCGGGGTTGCAGGAGCAGTTCTTC
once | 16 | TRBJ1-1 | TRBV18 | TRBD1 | CASSPRFRDSGTEAFF | TGTGCCAGCTCACCACGCTTTCGGGACAGCGGGACTGAAGCTTTCTTT
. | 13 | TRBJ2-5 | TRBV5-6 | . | CASSLRRGETQYF | TGTGCCAGCAGCTTGAGACGAGGGGAGACCCAGTACTTC
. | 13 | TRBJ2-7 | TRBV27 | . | CASSPGLTYEQYF | TGTGCCAGCAGCCCCGGACTCACCTACGAGCAGTACTTC
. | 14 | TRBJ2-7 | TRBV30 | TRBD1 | CAWSHPNRGYEQYF | TGTGCCTGGAGTCATCCTAACAGGGGCTACGAGCAGTACTTC
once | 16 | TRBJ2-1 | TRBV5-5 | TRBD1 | CASSLEGQGAYNEQFF | TGTGCCAGCAGCTTGGAAGGACAGGGGGCCTACAATGAGCAGTTCTTC
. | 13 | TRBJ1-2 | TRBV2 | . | CASSYDTSVGYTF | TGTGCCAGCAGCTATGACACCAGTGTGGGCTACACCTTC
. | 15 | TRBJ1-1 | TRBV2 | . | CASSPQLGGWSEAFF | TGTGCCAGCAGTCCCCAACTGGGGGGGTGGTCTGAAGCTTTCTTT
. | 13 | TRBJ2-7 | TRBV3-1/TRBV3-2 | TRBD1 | CASSPGQTYEQYF | TGTGCCAGCAGCCCGGGACAGACCTACGAGCAGTACTTC
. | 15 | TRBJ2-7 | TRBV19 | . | CASSSSGDFSYEQYF | TGTGCCAGTAGTTCCTCGGGGGACTTCTCCTACGAGCAGTACTTC
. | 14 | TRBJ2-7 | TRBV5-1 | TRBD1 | CASSAGQGAGEQYF | TGCGCCAGCAGCGCCGGACAGGGGGCAGGGGAGCAGTACTTC
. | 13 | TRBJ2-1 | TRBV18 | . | CASSPGMYNEQFF | TGTGCCAGCTCACCCGGGATGTACAATGAGCAGTTCTTC
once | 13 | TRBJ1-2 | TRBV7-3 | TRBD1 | CASSLQGAGGYTF | TGTGCCAGCAGCTTACAGGGGGCTGGCGGCTACACCTTC
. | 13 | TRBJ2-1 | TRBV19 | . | CASSAAAQGKQFF | TGTGCCAGTAGTGCCGCCGCCCAGGGAAAGCAGTTCTTC
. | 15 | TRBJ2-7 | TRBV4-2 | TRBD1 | CASSQPGQGAYEQYF | TGTGCCAGCAGCCAACCGGGACAGGGTGCCTACGAGCAGTACTTC
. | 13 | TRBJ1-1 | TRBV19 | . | CATRGGGHTEAFF | TGTGCCACCAGAGGGGGGGGGCACACTGAAGCTTTCTTT
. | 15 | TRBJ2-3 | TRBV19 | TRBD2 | CASTTSGGPSDTQYF | TGTGCCAGTACAACTAGCGGGGGCCCCTCAGATACGCAGTATTTT
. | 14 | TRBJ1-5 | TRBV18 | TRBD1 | CASSKGQSNQPQHF | TGTGCCAGCTCAAAGGGACAGTCCAATCAGCCCCAGCATTTT
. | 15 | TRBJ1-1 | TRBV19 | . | CASRNSQGSYTEAFF | TGTGCCAGTAGGAATTCACAGGGTTCTTACACTGAAGCTTTCTTT
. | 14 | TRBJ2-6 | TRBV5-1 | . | CASSPGSGANVLTF | TGCGCCAGCAGCCCCGGTTCAGGGGCCAACGTCCTGACTTTC
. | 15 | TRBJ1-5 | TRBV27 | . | CASSPRHGTNQPQHF | TGTGCCAGCAGTCCAAGACATGGGACAAATCAGCCCCAGCATTTT
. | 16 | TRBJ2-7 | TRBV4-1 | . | CASSQGPRGLTYEQYF | TGCGCCAGCAGCCAAGGACCGCGGGGGCTCACCTACGAGCAGTACTTC